The rows below give T cell receptor beta chains drawn from one sample of a study of shared clonotypes between healthy human individuals. The assay was immunoSEQ multiplex PCR, and TCRdb's table has in-frame clones only and misses some. The sample has some 1.5 million clones, 95% to 99% seen once. The specimen sequenced was naive CD4+ T cells sorted from blood. The receptors come from a young man in good health. Both conserved end residues are part of each CDR3. D genes are given only for firm matches. Some rows mark clone size as missing; the rest say once, few, many or name a class of expanded clone.

TRBD1 | . | TRBJ2-7 | TRBV6-5 | CASSYSTGTKQYF | TGTGCCAGCAGTTACTCGACAGGGACCAAGCAGTACTTC
. | . | TRBJ1-5 | TRBV5-5 | CASSVDLSNQPQHF | TGTGCCAGCAGCGTGGATCTTAGCAATCAGCCCCAGCATTTT
TRBD1 | . | TRBJ2-7 | TRBV9 | CASSRTGDYEQYF | TGTGCCAGCAGCCGGACAGGGGACTACGAGCAGTACTTC
. | . | TRBJ1-1 | TRBV7-6 | CASSLGVGMNTEAFF | TGTGCCAGCAGCTTAGGGGTTGGGATGAACACTGAAGCTTTCTTT
. | . | TRBJ1-2 | TRBV6-1 | CASSFGVTNYGYTF | TGTGCCAGCAGTTTCGGGGTAACCAACTATGGCTACACCTTC
TRBD1 | . | TRBJ2-1 | TRBV9 | CASSAYRGYEQFF | TGTGCCAGCAGCGCTTACAGGGGCTATGAGCAGTTCTTC
. | . | TRBJ2-7 | TRBV28 | CASTLLIGGAGEQYF | TGTGCCAGCACCCTACTTATTGGGGGCGCGGGCGAGCAGTACTTC
. | . | TRBJ2-7 | TRBV9 | CASSATLEGTQYF | TGTGCCAGCAGCGCAACCCTAGAGGGGACGCAGTACTTC
. | . | TRBJ2-1 | TRBV9 | CASSVEMTNEQFF | TGTGCCAGCAGCGTAGAAATGACCAATGAGCAGTTCTTC
. | . | TRBJ2-1 | TRBV7-2 | CASHRGGVDNEQFF | TGTGCCAGCCACAGGGGAGGGGTTGACAATGAGCAGTTCTTC
. | . | TRBJ2-1 | TRBV7-7 | CASSSGGNNEQFF | TGTGCCAGCAGCTCGGGCGGAAACAATGAGCAGTTCTTC
. | . | TRBJ2-7 | TRBV7-9 | CASSPGPLF | TGTGCCAGCAGCCCTGGACCGCTATTC
TRBD2 | . | TRBJ2-1 | TRBV28 | CASSLLSGSFNNEQFF | TGTGCCAGCAGTTTACTTAGCGGGAGCTTTAACAATGAGCAGTTCTTC
. | . | TRBJ2-7 | TRBV30 | CAWSVSDIYEQYF | TGTGCCTGGAGTGTTTCGGACATCTACGAGCAGTACTTC
. | once | TRBJ1-5 | TRBV23-1 | CASRRFYVYQPQHF | TGCGCCAGCCGACGATTTTACGTCTATCAGCCCCAGCATTTT
. | . | TRBJ2-2 | TRBV6-5 | CASYTTNTGELFF | TGTGCCAGCTACACCACTAACACCGGGGAGCTGTTTTTT
. | . | TRBJ1-5 | TRBV30 | CAWSVGGNQPQHF | TGTGCCTGGAGTGTAGGTGGCAATCAGCCCCAGCATTTT
. | . | TRBJ2-1 | TRBV11-3 | CASSTSGTGGLEQFF | TGTGCCAGCAGCACCTCTGGGACTGGGGGTCTGGAGCAGTTCTTC
. | . | TRBJ2-7 | TRBV7-6 | CASSLGPKNYEQYF | TGTGCCAGCAGCTTAGGCCCGAAAAACTACGAGCAGTACTTC
TRBD1 | . | TRBJ1-1 | TRBV11-2 | CASSLTGGGVAFF | TGTGCCAGCAGCTTGACAGGGGGGGGAGTAGCTTTCTTT
. | . | TRBJ2-2 | TRBV27 | CASRAQERTGELFF | TGTGCCAGCAGAGCACAGGAGCGGACCGGGGAGCTGTTTTTT
. | . | TRBJ1-4 | TRBV19 | CATTYRANEKLFF | TGTGCCACCACCTACAGGGCGAATGAAAAACTGTTTTTT